What follows are 6 T cell receptor beta chains derived from one specimen sequenced in a study of CD8 T cells in Susac syndrome. Reverse transcription of roughly 0.5 to 1 ug RNA was carried out with random hexamers. TCRdb reprocessed the immunoSEQ multiplex PCR reads via MiXCR and lists one record per CDR3 protein. Of 55,000 to 75,000 distinct CDR3 sequences listed, just over 90% are singletons. Input material: CD4+ T cells from PBMCs. Receptors originate from a human donor with Susac syndrome.

The chain employs TRBV30 and TRBJ1-1; TRBD1 matches 8 bases. CDR1 and CDR2 from the germline V gene are GTSNPN and SVGIG (reference sequence). Trimming at V came to 7 bases and at J to 2 bases, leaving 3 bases not matched to a gene. The CDR3 sequence is 12 residues long. CDR3 amino acids: CAYGTGNTEAFF. CDR3 sequence (DNA): TGTGCCTACGGGACAGGCAACACTGAAGCTTTCTTT.

The chain joins TRBV7-2 to TRBJ2-2, with D perhaps matching TRBD2 (6 bases). The germline V gene has CDR1 SGHTA and CDR2 FQGNSA. This CDR3 is 15 amino acids long. V was pared by 6 bases and J by 0 bases, with 11 bases between. The CDR3 coding sequence is TGTGCCAGCAGTACGGAGGGGACGAACACCGGGGAGCTGTTTTTT. Protein sequence: CASSTEGTNTGELFF.

V and J are TRBV7-3 and TRBJ2-3; possibly TRBD2 for D (5 bases). Between the trimmed V and J ends, which lost 2 bases and 3 bases, there was a span of 9 bases. The CDR3 extends over 14 amino acids. CDR1 SGHTA and CDR2 FQGTGA come from the germline V gene. The CDR3 protein is CASSLRRRTDTQYF. CDR3 DNA sequence: TGTGCCAGCAGCTTACGGAGGAGGACAGATACGCAGTATTTT.

The V and J genes are TRBV7-8 and TRBJ2-3; D not certain. V was trimmed by 0 bases and J by 2 bases, leaving 9 bases between them. Looked up from germline, CDR1 is SGHVS and CDR2 is FQNEAQ. This CDR3 contains 15 residues. The CDR3 protein is CASSLATRTTDTQYF. The CDR3 nucleotides read TGTGCCAGCAGCTTAGCGACTCGTACCACAGATACGCAGTATTTT.

The rearrangement uses TRBV7-2 and TRBJ1-2; TRBD1 matches 11 bases. V was clipped by 0 bases and J by 5 bases; unmatched bases: 5. This CDR3 has 16 amino acids. Germline assignment: CDR1 SGHTA and CDR2 FQGNSA. CDR3 protein: CASSLAGQGAGYGYTF. In DNA form, the CDR3 reads TGTGCCAGCAGCTTAGCCGGACAGGGGGCAGGGTATGGCTACACCTTC.

This clonotype was detected once. The rearrangement uses TRBV5-6 and TRBJ1-5, with D possibly being TRBD1 (5 bases). CDR1 is SGHDT and CDR2 is YYEEEE in the germline V gene. This CDR3 has 13 residues. V gave up 4 bases and J gave up 9 bases, with 14 bases separating them. The CDR3 here is CASSPRGGLPQHF. The DNA for the CDR3 is TGTGCCAGCAGCCCGCGCGGGGGGTTGCCCCAGCATTTT.